This passage covers 10 T cell receptor beta chains from one sample sequenced in a study of T cells in Graves' hyperthyroidism and ophthalmopathy. What was amplified from RNA transcripts were TCR beta CDR3 regions. Initially, a first-round RT-PCR of the TCR CDR3 employed the HTBI primer set. A single record per CDR3 protein comes from TCRdb applying MiXCR to the multiplex PCR reads. Here the sample spans a few hundred thousand distinct CDR3 sequences, roughly 19% being singletons. Sequenced material: blood. The receptors come from a woman younger than 30 with Graves' hyperthyroidism.

The J gene is TRBJ1-3, the V gene TRBV7-2; no firm D call. The CDR3 runs 15 residues. V was shortened by 2 bases and J by 0 bases, with 8 bases between the two germline ends. From germline, CDR1 is SGHTA and CDR2 FQGNSA. The chain's CDR3 is CASSLQDFSGNTIYF. In DNA, the CDR3 is TGTGCCAGCAGCTTACAGGATTTCTCTGGAAACACCATATATTTT.

This clonotype was seen at least ten times. The V and J genes are TRBV4-1 and TRBJ1-2, with 7 bases fitting TRBD1. The CDR3 is 13 amino acids. V lost 3 bases, J lost 8 bases, and 6 bases stayed unmatched. Germline V gives CDR1 MGHRA, CDR2 YSYEKL. This CDR3 reads CASSQTTGEGYTF. The CDR3 DNA reads TGCGCCAGCAGCCAGACAACAGGGGAAGGCTACACCTTC.

This clonotype has at least ten counts. This chain joins TRBV11-2 and TRBJ1-3; D not certain. CDR1 and CDR2 (germline): SGHAT, FQNNGV. This CDR3 comprises 14 residues. Trimming cost V 1 base and J 1 base, with 5 bases left between them. The CDR3, as DNA: TGTGCCAGCAGCTTAGCAGCTTCTGGAAACACCATATATTTT. Protein: CASSLAASGNTIYF.

This clonotype has ten or more counts. The rearrangement joins TRBV12-3 or TRBV12-4 to TRBJ1-2, with TRBD1 matching 8 bases. V lost 7 bases, J lost 2 bases, and 6 bases stayed unmatched. The CDR3 loop spans 14 amino acids. This CDR3 reads CASTYRGSNYGYTF. DNA of the CDR3: TGTGCCAGCACCTACAGGGGGTCAAACTATGGCTACACCTTC.

This clonotype was detected a few times. The chain links TRBV5-6 to TRBJ1-2; TRBD1 is a possible D gene (5 bases). Trimming removed 2 bases at V and 4 bases at J, with 15 bases between. The CDR3 spans 15 residues. Germline loops: CDR1 SGHDT, CDR2 YYEEEE. CDR3 DNA: TGTGCCAGCAGCTTTCTCGGGGGTACCCTCTATGGCTACACCTTC. Translated: CASSFLGGTLYGYTF.

The rearrangement uses TRBV2 and TRBJ1-2; possible D gene TRBD1, 5 bases. Germline V lookup: CDR1 SNHLY, CDR2 FYNNEI. The CDR3 consists of 15 residues. V lost 5 bases to trimming and J lost 8 bases, with 21 bases between them. CDR3 region: CASSYVSVDQGGYTF. DNA for the CDR3: TGTGCCAGCAGTTATGTATCGGTAGACCAGGGAGGCTACACCTTC.

This clonotype was counted at least ten times. J is TRBJ2-5 and V is TRBV20-1; 13 bases fit TRBD2. Germline loops: CDR1 DFQATT, CDR2 SNEGSKA (reference sequence). V trimming: 3 bases; J trimming: 10 bases; junction bases outside the gene matches: 5. The CDR3 runs 13 residues. This CDR3 reads CSARGLAGSFQYF. The CDR3 DNA sequence: TGCAGTGCTAGGGGACTAGCGGGGAGTTTCCAGTACTTC.

This clonotype was counted a few times. V usage is TRBV2 and J usage is TRBJ2-5; 7 nucleotides align to TRBD2. Germline V gives CDR1 SNHLY, CDR2 FYNNEI. Trimming at V came to 4 bases and at J to 0 bases, leaving 5 bases not matched to a gene. The CDR3 covers 15 residues. CDR3 bases: TGTGCCAGCAGTGTTAGGCGGGGGTACCAAGAGACCCAGTACTTC. Translation gives CASSVRRGYQETQYF. Drawing the rest from reference TRBV2 and TRBJ2-5, the complete variable domain is EPEVTQTPSHQVTQMGQEVILRCVPISNHLYFYWYRQILGQKVEFLVSFYNNEISEKSEIFDDQFSVERPDGSNFTLKIRSTKLEDSAMYFCASSVRRGYQETQYFGPGTRLLVL.

This clonotype was counted a few times. V gene TRBV5-1 combines with J gene TRBJ1-2, with TRBD1 as a possible D gene (5 bases). V lost 8 bases and J lost 4, with 9 bases in between. There are 11 residues in the CDR3. Germline CDR1 is SGHRS and CDR2 is YFSETQ. The CDR3 DNA reads TGCGCCAGGGGGGAGGCCTATGGCTACACCTTC. The encoded protein is CARGEAYGYTF.

This clonotype was detected many times. V gene TRBV6-1 combines with J gene TRBJ2-5, with no clear D. V was pared by 2 bases and J by 5 bases, with 3 bases between. Germline CDR1 MNHNS, CDR2 SASEGT. CDR3 size: 11 residues. The CDR3 DNA sequence: TGTGCCAGCAGTGAAATGGAGACCCAGTACTTC. Its translation is CASSEMETQYF.